A selection of T cell receptor beta chains follows, all from one sample in a study of T-cell reconstitution after alpha-beta-depleted transplantation in children. Each CDR3 protein gets one entry after TCRdb re-called the PCR reads with MiXCR. The data show about 290,000 distinct CDR3 sequences, 10% seen once. The sample consisted of PBMCs, taken before TCRalphabeta/CD19-depleted stem cell transplant. These receptors came from a boy in the first two years of life with acute myeloid leukemia, due to receive a stem cell transplant. CDR3s include the opening cysteine and the closing phenylalanine or tryptophan. The order of the fields is clone size, J gene, V gene, D gene, CDR3 protein, CDR3 DNA. The D gene is left open where the match is weak. The size field is filled for only some rows; it gives once, few, many or a size class.

NA TRBJ1-1 TRBV14 NA CASSQEGVRGPNTEAFF TGTGCCAGCAGCCAAGAAGGTGTACGGGGCCCGAACACTGAAGCTTTCTTT
many TRBJ1-2 TRBV29-1 NA CSVEDRGVGYTF TGCAGCGTTGAAGATCGAGGAGTGGGCTACACCTTC
many TRBJ2-1 TRBV5-6 TRBD2 CASSFGLASNEQFF TGTGCCAGCAGCTTCGGACTAGCTAGCAATGAGCAGTTCTTC
many TRBJ2-5 TRBV5-1 NA CASSPDWTDRHQETQYF TGCGCCAGCAGCCCGGATTGGACGGACAGACATCAAGAGACCCAGTACTTC
many TRBJ1-1 TRBV12-3/TRBV12-4 NA CASSFGSGTEAFF TGTGCCAGCAGCTTTGGATCGGGGACTGAAGCTTTCTTT
many TRBJ2-2 TRBV7-2 TRBD1 CASSLVRDRNTGELFF TGTGCCAGCAGCTTAGTTAGGGACAGGAACACCGGGGAGCTGTTTTTT
many TRBJ1-2 TRBV20-1 NA CSARDMGRGYGYTF TGCAGTGCTAGAGATATGGGGCGAGGCTATGGCTACACCTTC
NA TRBJ2-5 TRBV5-4 TRBD2 CASSRPERGPQYF TGTGCCAGCAGCCGACCCGAGCGGGGGCCCCAGTACTTC
many TRBJ1-2 TRBV28 TRBD1 CASSFGQGRGGYTF TGTGCCAGCAGTTTCGGACAGGGAAGAGGTGGCTACACCTTC
many TRBJ2-7 TRBV5-1 TRBD1 CASSSPGQRNEQYF TGCGCCAGCAGCTCCCCGGGACAGAGGAACGAGCAGTACTTC
many TRBJ2-5 TRBV28 TRBD1 CASSLVWDRGLETQYF TGTGCCAGCAGTTTAGTCTGGGACAGGGGGCTAGAGACCCAGTACTTC
NA TRBJ2-7 TRBV28 NA CASSGTRGPTYEQYF TGTGCCAGCAGTGGCACCAGGGGCCCCACCTACGAGCAGTACTTC
many TRBJ2-1 TRBV7-2 TRBD2 CASPRFGSGGLIWQFF TGTGCCAGCCCGAGATTCGGTAGCGGGGGCCTCATCTGGCAGTTCTTC
many TRBJ2-1 TRBV29-1 TRBD2 CSVVGGLDQQFF TGCAGCGTTGTAGGGGGACTAGACCAGCAGTTCTTC
NA TRBJ2-7 TRBV5-4 TRBD2 CAMGRGGDHEQYF TGTGCCATGGGCCGGGGAGGGGATCACGAGCAGTACTTC
few TRBJ2-7 TRBV27 TRBD1 CASSPTRGQGYEQYF TGTGCCAGCAGTCCCACTCGGGGACAGGGCTACGAGCAGTACTTC
many TRBJ2-5 TRBV7-2 NA CASTWAQETQYF TGTGCCAGCACCTGGGCCCAAGAGACCCAGTACTTC
many TRBJ2-5 TRBV7-2 TRBD2 CASSLRRGGGEETQYF TGTGCCAGCAGCTTACGGCGGGGGGGCGGAGAAGAGACCCAGTACTTC
many TRBJ2-3 TRBV15 TRBD2 CATSRDGAGGNTDTQYF TGTGCCACCAGCAGAGATGGAGCGGGGGGGAACACAGATACGCAGTATTTT
many TRBJ1-1 TRBV6-2/TRBV6-3 NA CASTSGYRVTEAFF TGTGCCAGCACCTCAGGGTATCGGGTCACTGAAGCTTTCTTT
many TRBJ2-3 TRBV3-1 TRBD2 CASSQGRKWDYFTDTQYF TGTGCCAGCAGCCAAGGAAGGAAGTGGGACTACTTCACAGATACGCAGTATTTT
few TRBJ2-1 TRBV20-1 NA CSAGGGPYNEQFF TGCAGCGCTGGGGGGGGCCCCTACAATGAGCAGTTCTTC
many TRBJ2-1 TRBV7-2 NA CASSPAGYNEQFF TGTGCCAGCAGCCCGGCAGGGTACAATGAGCAGTTCTTC
many TRBJ1-2 TRBV30 NA CAWSVDSYGYTF TGTGCCTGGAGTGTAGACAGCTATGGCTACACCTTC
many TRBJ2-7 TRBV2 TRBD1 CASRVQGAGYEQYF TGTGCCAGCAGGGTTCAGGGGGCTGGCTACGAGCAGTACTTC
few TRBJ2-5 TRBV19 NA CASSIPAGSSRETQYF TGTGCCAGTAGTATCCCTGCGGGATCCTCGAGGGAGACCCAGTACTTC
NA TRBJ1-2 TRBV28 TRBD1 CASSYPSSTADRDRSGYTF TGTGCCAGCAGTTACCCCTCTTCGACGGCCGACCGGGACAGGAGTGGCTACACCTTC
NA TRBJ2-5 TRBV27 TRBD2 CASSSLGGSGETQYF TGTGCCAGCAGTTCTTTAGGCGGGAGCGGAGAGACCCAGTACTTC
NA TRBJ2-3 TRBV28 NA CASSLSRQRPGDTQYF TGTGCCAGCAGTTTATCACGGCAGCGCCCGGGAGATACGCAGTATTTT
few TRBJ2-1 TRBV7-9 NA CASSLRADGSYNEQFF TGTGCCAGCAGCTTACGAGCGGATGGCTCCTACAATGAGCAGTTCTTC
few TRBJ2-7 TRBV7-9 NA CASSPQDSLFYEQYF TGTGCCAGCAGCCCTCAGGACAGCCTATTCTACGAGCAGTACTTC
NA TRBJ1-4 TRBV12-3/TRBV12-4 TRBD1 CASCFLSGTGSTNEKLFF TGTGCCAGCTGTTTCCTCTCCGGGACAGGGTCCACTAATGAAAAACTGTTTTTT
many TRBJ2-3 TRBV7-9 NA CASSLTQPGDTQYF TGTGCCAGCAGCTTAACTCAGCCAGGAGATACGCAGTATTTT
few TRBJ2-1 TRBV7-2 NA CASSRVPFYNEQFF TGTGCCAGCAGCCGCGTACCCTTCTACAATGAGCAGTTCTTC
many TRBJ1-3 TRBV12-3/TRBV12-4 NA CASSFNTIYF TGTGCCAGCAGTTTCAACACCATATATTTT
NA TRBJ2-5 TRBV28 TRBD2 CASSSPWRAGGETQYF TGTGCCAGCAGCTCCCCCTGGCGAGCGGGGGGGGAGACCCAGTACTTC
few TRBJ2-2 TRBV7-3 TRBD1 CASSSSGTANTGELFF TGTGCCAGCAGCTCCTCCGGGACAGCGAACACCGGGGAGCTGTTTTTT
many TRBJ1-5 TRBV2 TRBD1 CASSGGAGGNQPQHF TGTGCCAGCAGTGGTGGCGCAGGGGGAAATCAGCCCCAGCATTTT
many TRBJ2-7 TRBV5-1 NA CASSFRGDEQYF TGCGCCAGCAGCTTTAGAGGGGACGAGCAGTACTTC
NA TRBJ2-2 TRBV6-5 NA CASSYFSNTGELFF TGTGCCAGCAGTTACTTTTCAAACACCGGGGAGCTGTTTTTT
many TRBJ2-1 TRBV9 TRBD1 CASSGTTGGAFEQFF TGTGCCAGCAGCGGAACCACAGGGGGCGCATTCGAGCAGTTCTTC
NA TRBJ2-1 TRBV7-6 NA CASSRQGAGWAYNEQFF TGTGCCAGCAGTCGACAGGGAGCGGGATGGGCTTACAATGAGCAGTTCTTC
NA TRBJ1-5 TRBV10-2 TRBD1 CASKQGAGNQPQHF TGCGCCAGCAAACAGGGGGCAGGCAATCAGCCCCAGCATTTT
few TRBJ2-3 TRBV20-1 NA CSARGTWGETQYF TGCAGTGCTAGGGGTACATGGGGGGAAACGCAGTATTTT
many TRBJ2-7 TRBV5-1 TRBD2 CASSLVGGVNPYEQYF TGCGCCAGCAGCTTGGTGGGGGGGGTTAATCCTTACGAGCAGTACTTC
NA TRBJ2-7 TRBV11-2 TRBD2 CASTLGGSSYEQYF TGTGCCAGCACCCTGGGAGGGAGTTCCTACGAGCAGTACTTC
NA TRBJ2-1 TRBV5-6 TRBD2 CASSLPTSGTYNEQFF TGTGCCAGCAGTTTACCCACTAGCGGGACCTACAATGAGCAGTTCTTC
NA TRBJ1-5 TRBV23-1 TRBD1 CASSQADRPRQPQHF TGCGCCAGCAGTCAAGCGGACAGGCCAAGGCAGCCCCAGCATTTT
many TRBJ2-5 TRBV12-5 NA CASGLDRAETQYF TGTGCTAGTGGTTTGGACAGGGCGGAGACCCAGTACTTC
few TRBJ1-6 TRBV25-1 NA CASSKAPGSGYNSPLHF TGTGCCAGCAGTAAGGCCCCAGGGAGCGGCTATAATTCACCCCTCCACTTT
many TRBJ1-3 TRBV20-1 NA CSALQLSSGNTIYF TGCAGTGCTTTACAGTTGAGCTCTGGAAACACCATATATTTT
many TRBJ2-7 TRBV12-3/TRBV12-4 TRBD2 CASSLYSSGHYEQYF TGTGCCAGCAGCTTATATTCTAGCGGGCACTACGAGCAGTACTTC
many TRBJ2-5 TRBV25-1 TRBD1 CASSERRGRGETQYF TGTGCCAGCAGTGAGCGCAGGGGGCGCGGCGAGACCCAGTACTTC
few TRBJ1-1 TRBV6-1 NA CASRAEGDMNTEAFF TGTGCCAGCAGGGCCGAGGGGGACATGAACACTGAAGCTTTCTTT
NA TRBJ2-2 TRBV7-2 NA CASSQVGDLFF TGTGCCAGCAGCCAGGTCGGGGACCTGTTTTTT
few TRBJ2-1 TRBV7-3 TRBD1 CASSLGTGDPYNEQFF TGTGCCAGCAGCTTAGGGACAGGGGACCCCTACAATGAGCAGTTCTTC
NA TRBJ1-5 TRBV7-2 NA CASSSGALGSNQPQHF TGTGCCAGCAGTTCAGGGGCCCTTGGGAGCAATCAGCCCCAGCATTTT
many TRBJ1-5 TRBV19 NA CASSIRQGRSNQPQHF TGTGCCAGTAGTATCAGGCAGGGGCGAAGCAATCAGCCCCAGCATTTT